This T cell receptor beta chain was captured in a study of PD-L1 blockade in urothelial cancer. Study background: Patients had undergone 0 to 3 prior chemotherapy regimens.

Generated by immunoSEQ multiplex PCR, the TCRdb table keeps only in-frame clones and is missing some. The sample holds 70,000 to 95,000 clones, roughly nine tenths seen once. The V gene end was trimmed by 1 base and the J gene end by 1 base; junction bases not matched to a gene: 4. CDR1 LNHNV and CDR2 YYDKDF come from the germline V gene (reference sequence). The CDR3 sequence is 16 residues long. This sample's time point: pretreatment peripheral blood. Enrolled patients showed locally advanced or metastatic urothelial carcinoma. The input for sequencing was PBMCs, taken around atezolizumab (anti-PD-L1) treatment. The clonotype originates from a woman of 80 years or more with urothelial cancer. This chain connects TRBV15 to TRBJ2-7, with 10 bases identical to TRBD1. The chain's CDR3 is CATSRGPGQGSYEQYF. The CDR3 coding sequence is TGTGCCACCAGCAGAGGGCCGGGACAGGGGTCCTACGAGCAGTACTTC.